This is a list of T cell receptor beta chains from one sample in a study of kidney transplant recipient with SARS-CoV-2 infection. TCRdb used MiXCR to reprocess the reads, holding one entry per CDR3 protein. Seen here are approximately 240,000 distinct CDR3 sequences, 29% observed once, and the top ten hold under 9.5%. The sequenced sample was a blood sample, obtained at baseline and on day 111 from a kidney transplant recipient. The receptors come from a male patient aged 25-45 years who had COVID-19 and was a kidney transplant recipient. Part of the T cells may come from the graft donor. Each CDR3 is given with its conserved first and last residue.

j_gene	v_gene	CDR3aa
TRBJ1-5	TRBV20-1	CSAPTAYNQPQHF
TRBJ2-2	TRBV12-3/TRBV12-4	CASSLRQGNTGELFF
TRBJ1-2	TRBV5-4	CASTIGQGFTNYGYTF
TRBJ2-1	TRBV19	CASSSRDSSADEQFF
TRBJ1-2	TRBV7-6	CASSIWCESRKTHGYTF
TRBJ1-2	TRBV7-2	CASSQQIRDGKTYGYTF
TRBJ1-2	TRBV5-3	CARSAVVVRKTYGYTF
TRBJ2-7	TRBV18	CASSPPSLGDEQYF
TRBJ2-1	TRBV7-3	CASSSTRGNEQFF
TRBJ2-7	TRBV29-1	CSVESSTYEQYF
-	TRBV7-9	CASSSSIGALTYEQYF
TRBJ1-2	TRBV7-9	CASSLGQGDYGYTF
TRBJ1-2	TRBV7-6	CASSCRIESRKTYGYTF
TRBJ2-2	TRBV5-4	CAVPGLAGPGTGELFF
TRBJ1-2	TRBV5-8	CASPSIHPRKTYGYTF
TRBJ2-7	TRBV30	CAWSRGARYEQYF
TRBJ1-4	TRBV5-6	CASADGRMREKLFF
TRBJ2-1	TRBV27	CASSLPRDRGIGEQFF
TRBJ1-2	TRBV7-6	CASSVGGESRKTYSYTF
TRBJ1-2	TRBV4-3	CASSGNGGRRKTYGYTF
TRBJ1-1	TRBV6-5	CASSYAQGSEAFF
TRBJ2-2	TRBV20-1	CSASAWVGTGELFF
TRBJ1-2	TRBV25-1	CASSNWPELGKTYGYTF